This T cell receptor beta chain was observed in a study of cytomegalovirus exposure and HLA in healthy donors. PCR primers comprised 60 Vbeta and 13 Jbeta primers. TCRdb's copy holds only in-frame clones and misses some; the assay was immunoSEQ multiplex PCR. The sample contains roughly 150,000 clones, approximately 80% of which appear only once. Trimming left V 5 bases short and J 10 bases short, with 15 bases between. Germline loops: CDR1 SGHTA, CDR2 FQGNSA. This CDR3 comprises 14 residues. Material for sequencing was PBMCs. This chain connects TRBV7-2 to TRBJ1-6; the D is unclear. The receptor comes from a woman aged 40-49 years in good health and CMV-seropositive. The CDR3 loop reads CASSDPRRESPLHF. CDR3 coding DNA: TGTGCCAGCAGCGACCCCAGGCGCGAATCACCCCTCCACTTT.